This T cell receptor (beta chain) was documented in a study of T cells in Graves' hyperthyroidism and ophthalmopathy. CDR3 size: 18 residues. The germline V and J ends were trimmed by 0 bases and 9 bases, with 21 bases remaining between them. The germline CDR1 and CDR2 sequences are SGHAT and FQNNGV. General study findings and limits: Blood also carried most thyroid clonotypes expanded above 0.001. Model-based prediction identified ophthalmopathy a median around 6.5 months prior to its onset.

In its sample, this clonotype was seen many times. Its antigen is not identified. Together with thyroid ultrasound, orbital computed tomography, serum thyroxine and TRAb, clinical symptoms were used for diagnoses. RNA transcripts were the template for amplifying TCR beta CDR3 regions. HTBI primers were used for first-round RT-PCR of the TCR CDR3. Using its own MiXCR run on the multiplex PCR reads, TCRdb lists one record per CDR3 protein. This sample has 500,000 to 800,000 distinct CDR3 sequences, with 13% to 15% found just once. This sequence joins TRBV11-2 and TRBJ1-6; a weak D match, TRBD1 (6 bases). The sequenced material came from blood. The source is a woman aged 50 to 60 with Graves' ophthalmopathy. The CDR3, as DNA: TGTGCCAGCAGCTTAGAGGTCTCCCCTACAGGGCTGCGTTCACCCCTCCACTTT. It specifies CASSLEVSPTGLRSPLHF.